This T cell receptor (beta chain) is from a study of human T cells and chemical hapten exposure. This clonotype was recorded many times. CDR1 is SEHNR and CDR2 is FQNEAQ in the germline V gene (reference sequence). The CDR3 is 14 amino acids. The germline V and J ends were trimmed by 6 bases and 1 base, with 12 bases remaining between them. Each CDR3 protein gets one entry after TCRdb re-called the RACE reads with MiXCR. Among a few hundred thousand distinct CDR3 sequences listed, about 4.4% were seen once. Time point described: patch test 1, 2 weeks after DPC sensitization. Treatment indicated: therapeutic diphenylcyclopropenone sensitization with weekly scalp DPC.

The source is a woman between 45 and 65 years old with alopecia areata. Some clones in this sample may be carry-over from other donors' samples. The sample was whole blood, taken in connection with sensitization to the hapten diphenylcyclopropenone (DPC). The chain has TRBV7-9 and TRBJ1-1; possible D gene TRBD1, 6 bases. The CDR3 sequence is CASRTQGWNTEAFF. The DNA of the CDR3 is TGTGCCAGCAGAACACAGGGCTGGAACACTGAAGCTTTCTTT.